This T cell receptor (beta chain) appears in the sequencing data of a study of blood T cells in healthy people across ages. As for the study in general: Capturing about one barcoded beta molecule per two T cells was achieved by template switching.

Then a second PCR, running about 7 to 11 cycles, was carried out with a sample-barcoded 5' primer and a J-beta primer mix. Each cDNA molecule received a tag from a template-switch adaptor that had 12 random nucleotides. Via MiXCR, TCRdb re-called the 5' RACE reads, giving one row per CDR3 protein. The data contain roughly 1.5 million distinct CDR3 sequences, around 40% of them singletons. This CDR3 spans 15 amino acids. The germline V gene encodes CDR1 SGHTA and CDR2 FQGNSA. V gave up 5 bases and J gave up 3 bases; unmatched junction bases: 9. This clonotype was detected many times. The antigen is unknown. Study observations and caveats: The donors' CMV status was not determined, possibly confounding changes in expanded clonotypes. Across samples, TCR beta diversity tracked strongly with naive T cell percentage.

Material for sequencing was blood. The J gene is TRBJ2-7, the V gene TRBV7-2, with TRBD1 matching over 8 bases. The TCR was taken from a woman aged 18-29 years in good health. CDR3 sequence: CASSLIGTGYYEQYF. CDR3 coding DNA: TGTGCCAGCAGCCTTATTGGGACAGGCTACTACGAGCAGTACTTC.